The entry below gives a single T cell receptor (beta chain) sequence along with its context. Its antigen remains unidentified. This CDR3 has 15 amino acids. Trimming cost V 3 bases and J 0 bases, with 13 bases left between them. CDR1 is DFQATT and CDR2 is SNEGSKA in the germline V gene (reference sequence). This entry is derived from a study of identical twins. Regarding the study as a whole: Carriage of fewer insertions was seen in abundant cord blood beta clonotypes, whereas memory repertoires showed none. In zero-insertion analyses, partial confounding could arise from invariant MAIT and iNKT cells. Excess low generation probability was seen in twin-shared out-of-frame alpha sequences.

TCRdb re-called the 5' RACE reads with MiXCR, one entry per CDR3 protein. The data show roughly 1.6 million distinct CDR3 sequences, about 32% seen once. This chain joins TRBV20-1 and TRBJ2-3; no definite D call. The sequencing sample was made of cord blood. This TCR was recovered from a newborn girl in good health. CDR3 nucleotides: TGCAGTGCTAGTATTGTGCTCGCTAGCACAGATACGCAGTATTTT. Protein sequence: CSASIVLASTDTQYF.